The 27 T cell receptor beta chains below all came from one sample that was sequenced in a study of blood T cells in healthy people across ages. The authors ran a second PCR of roughly 6 to 11 cycles using a sample-barcoded 5' primer and a J-beta primer mix. TCRdb re-analysed the 5' RACE reads in MiXCR, keeping a single row per CDR3 protein. The sample consists of approximately 760,000 distinct CDR3 sequences, 20% to 30% of them appearing once. These data were likewise used in another study, on T cells of mothers and their children.

Sequencing was done on a sample of blood. The source is a boy aged 10-17 years in good health.

This clonotype was observed a few times. The chain carries TRBV2 and TRBJ2-7; D assignment may be TRBD1 or TRBD2 (6 bases each). The CDR3 runs to 13 residues. The V end lost 1 base, the J end lost 7 bases, and 11 bases lay between the germline ends. Germline V gene data show CDR1 as SNHLY and CDR2 as FYNNEI. The CDR3 loop is CASSEDRAGEQYF. CDR3 coding DNA: TGTGCCAGCAGTGAAGACAGGGCGGGGGAGCAGTACTTC.

V is TRBV10-2 and J is TRBJ2-3; weak D call: TRBD2 (6 bases). Germline lookup yields CDR1 WSHSY and CDR2 SAAADI. Trimming took 0 bases from V and 0 from J, leaving 10 bases between them. CDR3 length: 16 amino acids. CDR3 DNA: TGCGCCAGCAGTGAGTCGGGTAGCGGTAGCACAGATACGCAGTATTTT. The encoded protein is CASSESGSGSTDTQYF.

The chain uses TRBV20-1 and TRBJ2-7; D not certain. CDR3 length: 12 residues. The V gene lost 4 bases and the J gene lost 6 bases, with 13 bases spanning the gap. CDR1 is DFQATT, CDR2 SNEGSKA, per germline (reference sequence). The CDR3 is CSAMEVGSEQYF. CDR3 nucleotides: TGCAGTGCTATGGAAGTAGGATCCGAGCAGTACTTC.

In this sample, this clonotype turned up a few times. V and J are TRBV20-1 and TRBJ2-5; TRBD2 aligns across 9 bases. CDR3 length equals 13 residues. With V trimmed by 6 bases and J by 5 bases, 7 bases remained unmatched. Germline V gives CDR1 DFQATT, CDR2 SNEGSKA (reference sequence). Here the CDR3 DNA reads TGCAGTGCCCCGGGACTAGCATACGAGACCCAGTACTTC. This sequence encodes CSAPGLAYETQYF.

This clonotype was seen a few times. The rearrangement joins TRBV3-1 to TRBJ2-7, with D possibly matching TRBD2 (6 bases). Germline values: CDR1 LGHDT, CDR2 YNNKEL (reference sequence). The ends were cut back, 3 bases at V and 4 bases at J, with 13 bases in the middle. The CDR3 has 14 residues. In DNA, the CDR3 is TGTGCCAGCAGCCATACCGGGACTGCGTACGAGCAGTACTTC. Its translation is CASSHTGTAYEQYF.

Points on this clonotype: The junction departs from germline at one end; a sequencing error may be responsible. This rearrangement joins TRBV3-1 to TRBJ1-1; the D is unclear. CDR1 is LGHDT and CDR2 is YNNKEL in the germline V gene (reference sequence). The CDR3 is 11 amino acids. The chain's CDR3 is CVSSLGHEAFF. The CDR3 coding sequence is TGTGTCAGCAGCCTCGGCCACGAAGCTTTCTTT. The full variable domain, rest sourced from reference TRBV3-1 and TRBJ1-1, is DTAVSQTPKYLVTQMGNDKSIKCEQNLGHDTMYWYKQDSKKFLKIMFSYNNKELIINETVPNRFSPKSPDKAHLNLHINSLELGDSAVYFCVSSLGHEAFFGQGTRLTVV.

This clonotype was seen a few times. V and J are TRBV29-1 and TRBJ2-5; 7 positions agree with TRBD2. The junction had 8 bases not matched to a gene; V was cut back by 4 bases and J by 3 bases. Per germline, CDR1 SQVTM and CDR2 ANQGSEA. CDR3 size: 14 residues. CDR3 in amino acids: CSVVGGLIKETQYF. The CDR3 nucleotides are TGCAGCGTTGTGGGGGGACTAATAAAAGAGACCCAGTACTTC.

This clonotype showed up just a few times. The J gene is TRBJ2-1, the V gene TRBV27, with D uncertain. Germline loops: CDR1 MNHEY, CDR2 SMNVEV (reference sequence). The CDR3 is 11 residues long. V lost 4 bases, J lost 9 bases, and 7 bases lay in between. The CDR3 spells CASSSSLEQFF. The CDR3 DNA sequence: TGTGCCAGCAGTTCTAGTCTTGAGCAGTTCTTC.

This chain uses TRBV2 with TRBJ2-5, with TRBD2 identical over 13 bases. This CDR3 is 16 amino acids long. Germline values: CDR1 SNHLY, CDR2 FYNNEI. Trimming removed 6 bases from V and 2 bases from J; junction bases left unmatched: 6. CDR3 in amino acids: CASREGTSGEQETQYF. CDR3 nucleotides: TGTGCCAGCAGAGAGGGGACTAGCGGGGAACAAGAGACCCAGTACTTC.

The J gene is TRBJ1-2, the V gene TRBV2; D is unclear. The V end was cut by 6 bases, the J end by 9 bases, with 17 bases between. CDR1 is SNHLY and CDR2 is FYNNEI in the germline V gene. The CDR3 loop spans 13 amino acids. CDR3 sequence reads: CASRRTELLSYTF. CDR3 sequence (DNA): TGTGCCAGCAGACGGACGGAGCTTTTGAGCTACACCTTC.

V gene TRBV5-1 combines with J gene TRBJ2-7; TRBD1 might be the D (7 bases). Per the germline V gene, CDR1 is SGHRS and CDR2 is YFSETQ. The CDR3 contains 17 residues. Trimming cost V 0 bases and J 3 bases, with 19 bases left between them. DNA of the CDR3: TGCGCCAGCAGCTTGGGGCTTTGGCGGGACAGAGACTACGAGCAGTACTTC. Its protein is CASSLGLWRDRDYEQYF.

The chain joins TRBV5-5 to TRBJ2-1; tentative D call: TRBD2 (6 bases). CDR3 length: 13 amino acids. Germline loops: CDR1 SGHKS, CDR2 YYEKEE (reference sequence). V was trimmed by 3 bases and J by 8 bases, leaving 12 bases between them. CDR3 sequence (DNA): TGTGCCAGCAGCTCACCTGGAGGGTATGAGCAGTTCTTC. Translated: CASSSPGGYEQFF.

The rearrangement uses TRBV29-1 and TRBJ2-7; D unresolved. The CDR3 length is 14 residues. Germline V lookup: CDR1 SQVTM, CDR2 ANQGSEA. Trimming shortened V by 6 bases and J by 0 bases, and 15 bases separated the two germline ends. The CDR3 reads CSVTGPSSSYEQYF. The CDR3 DNA follows: TGCAGCGTAACCGGACCGTCCAGCTCCTACGAGCAGTACTTC.

The rearrangement uses TRBV28 and TRBJ2-1; 11 nucleotides agree with TRBD1. The trim removed 1 base at V and 5 bases at J, leaving 4 bases unmatched. Germline loops: CDR1 MDHEN, CDR2 SYDVKM. The CDR3 is 16 residues long. The CDR3 reads CASSLSGTGGNNEQFF. The CDR3 DNA follows: TGTGCCAGCAGTTTATCCGGGACAGGGGGAAACAATGAGCAGTTCTTC.

The V and J genes are TRBV12-3 or TRBV12-4 and TRBJ2-1, with D unresolved. The CDR3 has 13 residues. The V gene lost 5 bases and the J gene lost 4 bases, with 9 bases spanning the gap. Here the CDR3 DNA reads TGTGCCAGCAGTGGCCTCGATTACAATGAGCAGTTCTTC. Its protein is CASSGLDYNEQFF.

About this clonotype: A much larger clone lies a single base off, so this may be a read error. This chain links TRBV7-2 with TRBJ2-7; 9 bases agree with TRBD1. CDR3 length equals 14 residues. V shed 5 bases and J 2 bases; nucleotides not matched to a gene: 4. CDR1 SGHTA and CDR2 FQGNSA come from the germline V gene. CDR3 amino acids: CASSHGQGPYEQYF. The CDR3 nucleotides are TGTGCCAGCAGCCACGGACAGGGGCCCTACGAGCAGTACTTC. Variable domain in full (rest from reference TRBV7-2 and TRBJ2-7): GAGVSQSPSNKVTEKGKDVELRCDPISGHTALYWYRQSLGQGLEFLIYFQGNSAPDKSGLPSDRFSAERTGGSVSTLTIQRTQQEDSAVYLCASSHGQGPYEQYFGPGTRLTVT.

The chain uses TRBV28 and TRBJ1-6; 7 bases are a match to TRBD1. The length of the CDR3 is 16 residues. Germline CDR1 MDHEN, CDR2 SYDVKM. V trimming: 6 bases; J trimming: 11 bases; junction bases outside the gene matches: 16. CDR3 nucleotide sequence: TGTGCCAGCAGCCCCCCGGAGGGGGCTCGACGGGCACCCCTCCACTTT. This encodes CASSPPEGARRAPLHF.

This clonotype was seen a handful of times. The rearrangement joins TRBV4-3 to TRBJ2-6, with 10 positions matching TRBD1. The junction had 6 bases not matched to a gene; V was cut back by 0 bases and J by 10 bases. The V gene's germline CDR1 is LGHNA and CDR2 YSLEER. This CDR3 region has 16 residues. CDR3 coding DNA: TGCGCCAGCAGCCAAGAACGAGGGACAGGGGTGAACGTCCTGACTTTC. Protein product: CASSQERGTGVNVLTF.

This clonotype was seen a few times. The CDR3, as DNA: TGTGCCAGCAGTCAAACCGGAAGCCTAGCAACTAATGAAAAACTGTTTTTT. The encoded protein is CASSQTGSLATNEKLFF. The chain is built from TRBV28 and TRBJ1-4, with unresolved D. The germline V gene encodes CDR1 MDHEN and CDR2 SYDVKM. Trimming removed 5 bases at V and 0 bases at J, with 16 bases between. The length of the CDR3 is 17 residues.

The rearrangement uses TRBV3-1 and TRBJ1-6; the match to TRBD1 covers 12 bases. After removal of 0 bases from V and 8 bases from J, the junction contained 5 bases not matched to a gene. The CDR3 consists of 17 residues. Germline-derived CDR1 and CDR2 are LGHDT and YNNKEL (reference sequence). CDR3 sequence (DNA): TGTGCCAGCAGCCAAGACGGGACAGGGGGCCCCCATTCACCCCTCCACTTT. Translated: CASSQDGTGGPHSPLHF.

This chain uses TRBV9 with TRBJ1-5; perhaps TRBD1 as D (5 bases). The ends were cut back, 1 base at V and 1 base at J, with 9 bases in the middle. This CDR3 has 15 residues. Germline V gives CDR1 SGDLS, CDR2 YYNGEE. In DNA, the CDR3 is TGTGCCAGCAGCGTAACGGCAGGGAGCAATCAGCCCCAGCATTTT. Translated, it gives CASSVTAGSNQPQHF.

This clonotype occurred a few times. The CDR3 sequence is CANGRGLVSGANVLTF. The CDR3 region has the DNA TGTGCCAACGGCCGGGGGCTGGTCTCTGGGGCCAACGTCCTGACTTTC. The chain recombines TRBV9 with TRBJ2-6; D assignment may be TRBD1 or TRBD2 (6 bases each). Trimming removed 9 bases at V and 0 bases at J, with 16 bases between. This CDR3 contains 16 residues. The germline V gene encodes CDR1 SGDLS and CDR2 YYNGEE. Full variable domain (missing parts from reference TRBV9 and TRBJ2-6): DSGVTQTPKHLITATGQRVTLRCSPRSGDLSVYWYQQSLDQGLQFLIQYYNGEERAKGNILERFSAQQFPDLHSELNLSSLELGDSALYFCANGRGLVSGANVLTFGAGSRLTVL.

V usage is TRBV28 and J usage is TRBJ1-2; tentatively, D is TRBD1 (6 bases). This CDR3 has 14 amino acids. V shed 6 bases and J shed 5 bases, with 16 bases lying between them. Per the germline V gene, CDR1 is MDHEN and CDR2 is SYDVKM. The CDR3 nucleotides are TGTGCCAGCAGCAGGGGTGGAGCGCTTTATGGCTACACCTTC. Its protein is CASSRGGALYGYTF.

The chain carries TRBV2 and TRBJ2-5; D gene unclear. The DNA matches TRBJ2-7 better at its end, which makes the J call doubtful. Germline values: CDR1 SNHLY, CDR2 FYNNEI. The CDR3 covers 13 residues. CDR3 amino acids: CASLGGIGYEQYF. CDR3 in DNA: TGTGCCAGTCTTGGCGGTATCGGTTACGAGCAGTACTTC.

This clonotype came up a few times. The chain recombines TRBV6-1 with TRBJ2-5; possible D gene TRBD1, 6 bases. Germline CDR1 is MNHNS and CDR2 is SASEGT. The CDR3 has 14 residues. Trimming left V 7 bases short and J 5 bases short, with 17 bases between. The CDR3 reads CASKANRVGETQYF. In DNA, the CDR3 is TGTGCCAGCAAGGCGAACAGGGTAGGGGAGACCCAGTACTTC.

The rearrangement links TRBV3-1 to TRBJ1-2; tentative D call: TRBD1 (6 bases). The germline gives CDR1 LGHDT, CDR2 YNNKEL (reference sequence). V was cut by 0 bases and J by 2 bases, with 19 bases left in between. The CDR3 runs to 18 residues. The CDR3 DNA follows: TGTGCCAGCAGCCAAGATTGGGGGGCGGGTAGGATGAACTATGGCTACACCTTC. Translated, it gives CASSQDWGAGRMNYGYTF.

The chain recombines TRBV6-5 with TRBJ2-1; 9 bases are a match to TRBD2. Germline trimming cut 9 bases from V and 5 bases from J; bases unmatched to any gene: 5. The CDR3 is made up of 13 amino acids. Germline lookup yields CDR1 MNHEY and CDR2 SVGAGI. CDR3 residues: CASAGLANNEQFF. The CDR3 region has the DNA TGTGCCAGTGCGGGACTAGCCAACAATGAGCAGTTCTTC.